This TCR beta chain stems from a study of T cell clonality in common variable immunodeficiency. Study-level results: In common variable immunodeficiency, TCR beta chains reportedly carried fewer deletions and N-nucleotide insertions.

Trimming removed 0 bases from V and 8 bases from J, with 7 bases in between. Looked up from germline, CDR1 is LGHNA and CDR2 is YNFKEQ. The CDR3 is made up of 13 amino acids. Sequencing input was equivalent genomic DNA from CVID and controls. Profiling relied on immunoSEQ multiplex PCR, and the TCRdb table lists in-frame clones only, not all of them. The sample shows approximately 26,000 clones, none of them appearing just once. There are many counts of this clone. The antigen is unknown. Read coverage stops 3 residues before the CDR3 terminus; the germline J gene supplies the remainder. The origin of this receptor is a human donor with common variable immunodeficiency. Sequencing was carried out using peripheral blood mononuclear cells. This chain connects TRBV4-2 to TRBJ1-4; D ambiguous. The CDR3 region is CASSQDRGEKLFF. The CDR3 bases that were read are TGTGCCAGCAGCCAAGATAGAGGGGAAAAA.